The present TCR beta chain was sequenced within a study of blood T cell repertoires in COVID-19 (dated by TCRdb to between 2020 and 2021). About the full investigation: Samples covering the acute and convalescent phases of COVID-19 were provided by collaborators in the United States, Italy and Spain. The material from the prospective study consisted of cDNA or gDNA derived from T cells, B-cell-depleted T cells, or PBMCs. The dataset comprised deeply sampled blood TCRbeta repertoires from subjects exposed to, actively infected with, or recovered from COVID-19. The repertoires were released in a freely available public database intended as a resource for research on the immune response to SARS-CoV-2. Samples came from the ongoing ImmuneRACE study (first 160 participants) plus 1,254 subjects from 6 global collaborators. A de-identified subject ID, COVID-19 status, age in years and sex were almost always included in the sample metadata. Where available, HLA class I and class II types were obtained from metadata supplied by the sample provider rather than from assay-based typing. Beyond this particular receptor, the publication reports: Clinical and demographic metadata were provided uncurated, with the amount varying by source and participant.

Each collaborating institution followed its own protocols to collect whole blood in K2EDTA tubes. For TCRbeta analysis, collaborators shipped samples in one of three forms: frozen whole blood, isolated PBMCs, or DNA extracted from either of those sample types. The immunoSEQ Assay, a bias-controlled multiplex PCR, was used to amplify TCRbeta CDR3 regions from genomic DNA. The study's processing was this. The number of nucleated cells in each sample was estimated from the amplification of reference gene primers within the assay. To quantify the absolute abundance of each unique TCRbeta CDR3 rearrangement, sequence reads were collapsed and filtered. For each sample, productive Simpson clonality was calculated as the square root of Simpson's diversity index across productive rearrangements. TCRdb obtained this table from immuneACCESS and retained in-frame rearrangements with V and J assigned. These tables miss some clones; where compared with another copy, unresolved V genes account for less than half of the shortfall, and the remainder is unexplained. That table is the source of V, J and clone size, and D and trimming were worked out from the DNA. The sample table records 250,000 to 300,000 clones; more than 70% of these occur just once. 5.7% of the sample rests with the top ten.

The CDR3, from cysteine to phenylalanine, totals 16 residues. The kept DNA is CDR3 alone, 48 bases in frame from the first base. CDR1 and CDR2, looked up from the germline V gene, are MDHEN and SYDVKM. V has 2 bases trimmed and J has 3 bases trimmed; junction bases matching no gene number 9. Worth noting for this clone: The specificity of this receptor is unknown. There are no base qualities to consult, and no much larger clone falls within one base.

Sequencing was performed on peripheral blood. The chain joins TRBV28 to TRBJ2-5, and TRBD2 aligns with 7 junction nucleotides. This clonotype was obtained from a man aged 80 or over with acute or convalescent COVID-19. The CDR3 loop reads CASSLSGVGTKETQYF. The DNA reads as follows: TGTGCCAGCAGTTTAAGTGGGGTGGGGACTAAAGAGACCCAGTACTTC.